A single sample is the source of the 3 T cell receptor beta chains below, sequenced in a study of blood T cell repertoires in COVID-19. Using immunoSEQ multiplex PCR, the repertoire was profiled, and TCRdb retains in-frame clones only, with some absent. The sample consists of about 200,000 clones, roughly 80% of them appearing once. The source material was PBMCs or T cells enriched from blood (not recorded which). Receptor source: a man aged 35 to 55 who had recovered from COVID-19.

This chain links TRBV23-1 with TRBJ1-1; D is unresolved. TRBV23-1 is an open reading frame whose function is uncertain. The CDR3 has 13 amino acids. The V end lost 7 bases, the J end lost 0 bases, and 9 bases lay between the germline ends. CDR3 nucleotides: TGCGCCAGCATCAGTTATATGAACACTGAAGCTTTCTTT. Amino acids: CASISYMNTEAFF.

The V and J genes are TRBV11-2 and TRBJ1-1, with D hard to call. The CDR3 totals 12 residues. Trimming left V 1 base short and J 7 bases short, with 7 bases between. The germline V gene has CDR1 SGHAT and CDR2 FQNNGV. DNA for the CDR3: TGTGCCAGCAGCTTAGTGGCAGTTGAAGCTTTCTTT. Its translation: CASSLVAVEAFF.

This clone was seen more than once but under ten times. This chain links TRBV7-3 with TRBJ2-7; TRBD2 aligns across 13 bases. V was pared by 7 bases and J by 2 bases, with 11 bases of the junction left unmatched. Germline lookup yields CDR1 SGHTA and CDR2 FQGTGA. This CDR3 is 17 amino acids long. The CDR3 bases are TGTGCCAGCATCCCGGGACTAGCGGGATTATTCACCTACGAGCAGTACGTC. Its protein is CASIPGLAGLFTYEQYV.